The 30 T cell receptor beta chains given below trace back to one sample, sequenced in a study of T-cell reconstitution after alpha-beta-depleted transplantation in children. This sample's TCRbeta library carried unique molecular identifier barcodes. TCRdb reprocessed the PCR reads via MiXCR and lists one record per CDR3 protein. Among 700,000 to 850,000 distinct CDR3 sequences listed, 16% were seen once. The sample consisted of PBMCs, mostly from graft donor cells, taken 360 days after TCRalphabeta/CD19-depleted stem cell transplant. All receptors come from a male patient aged 10 to 17 who had a stem cell transplant for acute lymphoblastic leukemia, so the T cells may come from the graft donor.

This rearrangement joins TRBV9 to TRBJ2-7, with 7 bases lining up with TRBD2. Germline V gives CDR1 SGDLS, CDR2 YYNGEE. V trimming: 0 bases; J trimming: 3 bases; junction bases outside the gene matches: 9. The CDR3 extends over 16 amino acids. The CDR3 coding sequence is TGTGCCAGCAGCGTAGGATGGGGGGGGTTAAACTACGAGCAGTACTTC. This gives the protein CASSVGWGGLNYEQYF.

This clonotype came up many times. V gene TRBV7-3 combines with J gene TRBJ2-2; D not certain. The CDR3 has 14 residues. V was pared by 3 bases and J by 2 bases, with 7 bases between. Looked up from germline, CDR1 is SGHTA and CDR2 is FQGTGA. This CDR3 reads CASSFLPNTGELFF. The CDR3 nucleotides read TGTGCCAGCAGCTTCCTCCCCAACACCGGGGAGCTGTTTTTT.

The chain carries TRBV7-2 and TRBJ2-2; maybe TRBD2 (5 bases). Per the germline V gene, CDR1 is SGHTA and CDR2 is FQGNSA. This CDR3 spans 16 amino acids. V gave up 5 bases and J gave up 6 bases, with 19 bases separating them. The CDR3 nucleotides read TGTGCCAGCAGCCCAAAGTGGACCCGGCGGGCCGGGGAGCTGTTTTTT. Translating gives CASSPKWTRRAGELFF.

The table lists this clonotype with a few counts. The J gene is TRBJ2-1, the V gene TRBV12-3 or TRBV12-4, with D uncertain. Trimming took off 3 bases at V and 0 bases at J, with 9 bases between the two ends. This CDR3 spans 15 amino acids. CDR3 sequence: CASSFVEGSYNEQFF. The DNA for the CDR3 is TGTGCCAGCAGTTTCGTCGAAGGCTCCTACAATGAGCAGTTCTTC.

DNA for the CDR3: TGTGCCAGCAGCTTAGCGCGGGGGGCCCAAGCCAAAAACATTCAGTACTTC. Its translation is CASSLARGAQAKNIQYF. The chain combines TRBV7-8 with TRBJ2-4; 8 bases map to TRBD2. CDR3 size: 17 residues. J lost 0 bases, V lost 0 bases, and 4 bases had no gene match. The germline gives CDR1 SGHVS, CDR2 FQNEAQ.

This clonotype was counted between two and nine times. This chain connects TRBV5-1 to TRBJ2-7; 8 nucleotides agree with TRBD1. Germline V gives CDR1 SGHRS, CDR2 YFSETQ. V lost 2 bases and J lost 2; bases outside the gene matches: 9. The CDR3 consists of 16 residues. The CDR3 region is CASSFYTGGTPYEQYF. CDR3 sequence (DNA): TGCGCCAGCAGCTTTTACACAGGGGGAACTCCCTACGAGCAGTACTTC.

This clonotype was seen a few times. This chain links TRBV20-1 with TRBJ2-3; tentatively, D is TRBD1 (5 bases). The V and J ends lost 4 bases and 6 bases respectively, with 17 bases between them. CDR3 length: 14 residues. Germline V gene data show CDR1 as DFQATT and CDR2 as SNEGSKA (reference sequence). The CDR3 loop reads CSATGSVGPDTQYF. CDR3 in DNA: TGCAGTGCTACAGGGTCAGTGGGCCCGGATACGCAGTATTTT.

The chain combines TRBV6-1 with TRBJ1-5, with D unclear. This CDR3 region has 13 residues. CDR1 is MNHNS and CDR2 is SASEGT in the germline V gene. V lost 6 bases, J lost 6 bases, and 12 bases lay in between. This CDR3 reads CASRPDATQPQHF. As DNA, the CDR3 is TGTGCCAGCAGACCCGATGCAACTCAGCCCCAGCATTTT.

Only a few counts were recorded for this clonotype. The J gene is TRBJ1-1, the V gene TRBV29-1; 7 bases align to TRBD1. The J segment lost 11 bases and the V segment lost 2 bases, leaving 8 bases of the junction unmatched. The CDR3 sequence is 12 residues long. CDR1 and CDR2 (germline): SQVTM, ANQGSEA. Here the CDR3 reads CSVESYRGTAFF. The CDR3 DNA sequence: TGCAGCGTTGAATCTTACAGGGGTACGGCTTTCTTT.

The V call is TRBV5-1, the J call TRBJ1-4; D is possibly TRBD1 (6 bases). The V end was cut by 0 bases, the J end by 8 bases, with 11 bases between. There are 14 residues in the CDR3. CDR1 is SGHRS and CDR2 is YFSETQ in the germline V gene. As DNA, the CDR3 is TGCGCCAGCAGCTTGGCCCCAGGGGACGAAAAACTGTTTTTT. Translation gives CASSLAPGDEKLFF.

The V and J genes are TRBV7-3 and TRBJ2-3; D call uncertain. CDR3 length: 16 amino acids. CDR1 SGHTA and CDR2 FQGTGA come from the germline V gene. The V end lost 3 bases, the J end lost 4 bases, and 17 bases lay between the germline ends. The CDR3 loop is CASSFFFGPNPDTQYF. Here the CDR3 DNA reads TGTGCCAGCAGCTTTTTCTTCGGCCCGAACCCAGATACGCAGTATTTT.

Many counts were recorded for this clonotype. The V call is TRBV5-5, the J call TRBJ1-1; D not resolved. Germline values: CDR1 SGHKS, CDR2 YYEKEE (reference sequence). Trimming removed 1 base at V and 3 bases at J, with 7 bases between. The CDR3 loop spans 13 amino acids. The CDR3 region is CASSLFGDTEAFF. The CDR3 coding sequence is TGTGCCAGCAGCTTGTTTGGGGACACTGAAGCTTTCTTT.

This clonotype has a count of ten or more. This chain joins TRBV5-1 and TRBJ2-3, with D uncertain. The CDR3 extends over 13 amino acids. The V end was cut by 5 bases, the J end by 2 bases, with 9 bases between. Germline loops: CDR1 SGHRS, CDR2 YFSETQ. CDR3 sequence (DNA): TGCGCCAGCAGAGATCCCCCCACAGATACGCAGTATTTT. It yields the protein CASRDPPTDTQYF.

The chain joins TRBV4-1 to TRBJ1-1; D possibly corresponds to TRBD1 (6 bases). Germline values: CDR1 MGHRA, CDR2 YSYEKL. The CDR3 is 15 residues long. Trimming stripped 0 bases from V and 1 base from J, with 9 bases between. CDR3 sequence: CASSQESGANTEAFF. The CDR3 coding sequence is TGCGCCAGCAGCCAAGAGTCGGGGGCGAACACTGAAGCTTTCTTT.

CDR3 region: CASSLVGLALETQYF. In DNA form, the CDR3 reads TGCGCCAGCAGCTTGGTGGGACTAGCGCTAGAGACCCAGTACTTC. This chain connects TRBV5-1 to TRBJ2-5, with 10 nucleotides matching TRBD2. V was clipped by 0 bases and J by 4 bases; unmatched bases: 3. The germline V gene encodes CDR1 SGHRS and CDR2 YFSETQ. The CDR3 length is 15 residues.

The chain joins TRBV7-6 to TRBJ1-4; D unresolved. Germline V gene lookup returns CDR1 SGHVS and CDR2 FNYEAQ. The V and J ends lost 5 bases and 8 bases respectively, with 27 bases between them. The CDR3 has 18 amino acids. The CDR3: CASSPRFRGPSWKEKLFF. Written as DNA, the CDR3 is TGTGCCAGCAGCCCTAGATTTCGAGGCCCCTCCTGGAAGGAAAAACTGTTTTTT.

This clonotype was counted at least ten times. The J gene is TRBJ2-3, the V gene TRBV20-1; D could derive from TRBD1 or TRBD2 (5 bases each). CDR3 length: 14 residues. Trimming removed 6 bases at V and 2 bases at J, with 15 bases between. CDR1 DFQATT and CDR2 SNEGSKA come from the germline V gene (reference sequence). The CDR3 loop is CSAPRGFSTDTQYF. In DNA form, the CDR3 reads TGCAGTGCCCCGAGGGGCTTTTCCACAGATACGCAGTATTTT.

Comment on this clonotype: One end of the junction fails to match germline, which may point to a read error. The chain joins TRBV2 to TRBJ2-7, with D perhaps matching TRBD2 (6 bases). This CDR3 is built from 15 residues. CDR1 is SNHLY and CDR2 is FYNNEI in the germline V gene. In DNA form, the CDR3 reads TGTGCCAGCACTGAAAGGTTTCTAGCGAGACACGAGCAGTACTTC. Translation gives CASTERFLARHEQYF.

This clonotype was counted many times. The V call is TRBV9, the J call TRBJ2-7; maybe TRBD2 (6 bases). Germline V gives CDR1 SGDLS, CDR2 YYNGEE. The germline V and J ends were trimmed by 4 bases and 3 bases, with 14 bases remaining between them. CDR3 size: 14 residues. CDR3 sequence: CASSLRDWHYEQYF. The DNA of the CDR3 is TGTGCCAGCAGCCTCCGGGACTGGCACTACGAGCAGTACTTC.

The CDR3 DNA reads TGTGCCAGCAGCCAAGGGCACTATGGCTACACCTTC. Amino acid sequence: CASSQGHYGYTF. The chain recombines TRBV3-1 with TRBJ1-2; D not certain. The germline CDR1 and CDR2 sequences are LGHDT and YNNKEL (reference sequence). The germline V and J ends were trimmed by 1 base and 3 bases, with 3 bases remaining between them. CDR3 size: 12 residues.

J is TRBJ1-6 and V is TRBV20-1; TRBD1 matches at 8 bases. The J segment lost 10 bases and the V segment lost 2 bases, leaving 10 bases of the junction unmatched. The CDR3 is 15 residues long. The germline CDR1 and CDR2 sequences are DFQATT and SNEGSKA (reference sequence). Here the CDR3 DNA reads TGCAGTGCTAGAAAAAACCCAGGGGGCGGATCACCCCTCCACTTT. This translates into CSARKNPGGGSPLHF.

This clonotype appeared many times. The chain couples TRBV5-1 to TRBJ2-1; D tentatively fits TRBD1 or TRBD2 (5 bases each). The germline V and J ends were trimmed by 1 base and 2 bases, with 13 bases remaining between them. This CDR3 comprises 16 residues. The germline gives CDR1 SGHRS, CDR2 YFSETQ. The CDR3 sequence is CASSLSRGKAYNEQFF. CDR3 in DNA: TGCGCCAGCAGCTTGTCCCGGGGCAAGGCCTACAATGAGCAGTTCTTC.

V usage is TRBV20-1 and J usage is TRBJ1-2; maybe TRBD1 (5 bases). CDR1 is DFQATT and CDR2 is SNEGSKA in the germline V gene (reference sequence). This CDR3 has 16 amino acids. The CDR3 DNA follows: TGCGGAGCCCGCTCAGCTACTTCCGGGGGTACGGGTGGCTACACCTTC. It yields the protein CGARSATSGGTGGYTF.

The genes are TRBV3-1 and TRBJ1-5; D perhaps matches TRBD1 (6 bases). This CDR3 has 16 amino acids. Germline-derived CDR1 and CDR2 are LGHDT and YNNKEL (reference sequence). Trimming removed 0 bases from V and 4 bases from J, with 13 bases in between. The CDR3 DNA sequence: TGTGCCAGCAGCCAAGATGGCGGGGGGCGGAATCAGCCCCAGCATTTT. It translates to CASSQDGGGRNQPQHF. Full variable domain (outside the CDR3, taken from reference TRBV3-1 and TRBJ1-5): DTAVSQTPKYLVTQMGNDKSIKCEQNLGHDTMYWYKQDSKKFLKIMFSYNNKELIINETVPNRFSPKSPDKAHLNLHINSLELGDSAVYFCASSQDGGGRNQPQHFGDGTRLSIL.

This clonotype has a handful of counts. The chain couples TRBV12-3 or TRBV12-4 to TRBJ2-2; 9 positions agree with TRBD1. V shed 2 bases, J shed 5 bases, and the junction held 3 bases outside the gene matches. The CDR3 has 15 amino acids. Here the CDR3 DNA reads TGTGCCAGCAGTTTACTGGGACAGGGAACCGGGGAGCTGTTTTTT. This encodes CASSLLGQGTGELFF.

This clonotype came up a few times. The rearrangement uses TRBV5-1 and TRBJ2-1; 7 bases agree with TRBD2. The CDR3 runs to 15 residues. With 3 bases clipped from V and 1 base from J, the junction kept 4 bases outside the gene matches. Germline V gene sequence: CDR1 SGHRS, CDR2 YFSETQ. The CDR3 spells CASSSQGGSYNEQFF. Written as DNA, the CDR3 is TGCGCCAGCAGCTCTCAGGGAGGGTCCTACAATGAGCAGTTCTTC.

This chain joins TRBV5-1 and TRBJ2-7; TRBD2 is a possible D gene (5 bases). This CDR3 region has 14 residues. Per the germline V gene, CDR1 is SGHRS and CDR2 is YFSETQ. V shed 0 bases and J shed 5 bases, with 12 bases lying between them. The DNA of the CDR3 is TGCGCCAGCAGCTTGGCCGCGGCGCGGGACGAGCAGTACTTC. Its translation: CASSLAAARDEQYF. The full variable domain, completed using reference TRBV5-1 and TRBJ2-7, is KAGVTQTPRYLIKTRGQQVTLSCSPISGHRSVSWYQQTPGQGLQFLFEYFSETQRNKGNFPGRFSGRQFSNSRSEMNVSTLELGDSALYLCASSLAAARDEQYFGPGTRLTVT.

This chain joins TRBV13 and TRBJ2-7; D possibly matches TRBD1 or TRBD2 (6 bases each). This CDR3 is 13 amino acids long. Germline V gives CDR1 PRHDT, CDR2 FYEKMQ (reference sequence). Trimming stripped 3 bases from V and 5 bases from J, with 11 bases between. This chain's CDR3 is CASSFQGRNEQYF. Here the CDR3 DNA reads TGTGCCAGCAGCTTCCAGGGGAGGAACGAGCAGTACTTC. Variable domain in full (rest from reference TRBV13 and TRBJ2-7): AAGVIQSPRHLIKEKRETATLKCYPIPRHDTVYWYQQGPGQDPQFLISFYEKMQSDKGSIPDRFSAQQFSDYHSELNMSSLELGDSALYFCASSFQGRNEQYFGPGTRLTVT.

The rearrangement joins TRBV11-3 to TRBJ2-3; D uncertain. The ends were cut back, 8 bases at V and 6 bases at J, with 9 bases in the middle. The CDR3 is 11 residues long. The germline V gene encodes CDR1 SGHNT and CDR2 YENEEA. For the CDR3, the DNA is TGTGCCAGCGGGGATTTCGATACGCAGTATTTT. Amino acids: CASGDFDTQYF.

This clonotype turned up a few times. V is TRBV29-1 and J is TRBJ2-7; TRBD1 matches at 11 bases. V trimming: 5 bases; J trimming: 3 bases; junction bases outside the gene matches: 6. CDR3 length equals 14 residues. Germline CDR1 reads SQVTM; CDR2 reads ANQGSEA. CDR3 in amino acids: CSVRGTGGIYEQYF. CDR3 DNA sequence: TGCAGCGTTAGAGGGACAGGGGGGATCTACGAGCAGTACTTC.